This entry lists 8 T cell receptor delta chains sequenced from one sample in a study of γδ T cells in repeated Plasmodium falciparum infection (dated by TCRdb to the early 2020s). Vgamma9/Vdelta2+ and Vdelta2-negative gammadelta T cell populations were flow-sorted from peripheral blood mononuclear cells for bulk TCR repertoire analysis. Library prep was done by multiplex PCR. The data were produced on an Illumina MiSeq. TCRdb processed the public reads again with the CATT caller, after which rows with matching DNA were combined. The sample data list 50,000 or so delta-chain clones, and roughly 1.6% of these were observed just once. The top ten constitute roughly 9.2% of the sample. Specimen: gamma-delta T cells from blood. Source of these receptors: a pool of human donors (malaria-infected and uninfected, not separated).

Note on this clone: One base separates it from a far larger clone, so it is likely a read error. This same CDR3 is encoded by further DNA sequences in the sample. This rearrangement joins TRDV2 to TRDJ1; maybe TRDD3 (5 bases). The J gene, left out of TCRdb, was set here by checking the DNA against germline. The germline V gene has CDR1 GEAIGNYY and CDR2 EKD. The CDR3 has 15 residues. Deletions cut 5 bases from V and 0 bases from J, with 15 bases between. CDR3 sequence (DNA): TGTGCCTGTGTAGGTCTGGGAGACAACACCGATAAACTCATCTTT. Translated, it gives CACVGLGDNTDKLIF.

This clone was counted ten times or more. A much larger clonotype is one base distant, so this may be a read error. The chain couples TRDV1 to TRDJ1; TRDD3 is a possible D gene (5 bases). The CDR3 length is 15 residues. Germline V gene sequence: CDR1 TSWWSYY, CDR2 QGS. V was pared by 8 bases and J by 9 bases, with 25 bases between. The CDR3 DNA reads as TGTGCTCTTTGGGTCTTGGGGTACCTGTGGGGACAACTCATCTTT. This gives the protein CALWVLGYLWGQLIF.

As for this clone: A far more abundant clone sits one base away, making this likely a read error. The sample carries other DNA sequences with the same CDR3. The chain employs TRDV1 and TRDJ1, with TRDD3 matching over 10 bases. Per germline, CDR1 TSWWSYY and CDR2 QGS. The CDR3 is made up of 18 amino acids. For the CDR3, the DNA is TGTGCTCTTGGGGAACTTCCCTGGGGGATAAATAGGATCGATAAGCTCATCTTT. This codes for CALGELPWGINRIDKLIF.

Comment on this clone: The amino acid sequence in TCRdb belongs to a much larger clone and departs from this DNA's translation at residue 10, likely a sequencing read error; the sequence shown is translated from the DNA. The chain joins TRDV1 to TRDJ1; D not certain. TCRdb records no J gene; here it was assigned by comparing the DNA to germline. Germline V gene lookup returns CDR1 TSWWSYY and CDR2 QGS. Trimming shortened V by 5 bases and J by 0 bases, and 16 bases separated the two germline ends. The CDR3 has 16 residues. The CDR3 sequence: CALGRRAPPHTDKLIF. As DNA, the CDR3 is TGTGCTCTTGGGAGGCGGGCTCCTCCGCACACCGATAAACTCATCTTT.

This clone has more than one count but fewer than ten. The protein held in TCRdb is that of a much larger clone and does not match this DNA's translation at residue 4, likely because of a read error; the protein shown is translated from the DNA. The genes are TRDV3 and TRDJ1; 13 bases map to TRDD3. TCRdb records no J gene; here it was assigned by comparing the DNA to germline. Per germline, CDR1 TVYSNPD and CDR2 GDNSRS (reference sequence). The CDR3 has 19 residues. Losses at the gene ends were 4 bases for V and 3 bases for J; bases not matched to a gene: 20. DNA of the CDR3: TGTGCCTCGTGCTTCCTACCTTACTGGGGGATACGGGCAGCCGATAAACTCATCTTT. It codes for CASCFLPYWGIRAADKLIF. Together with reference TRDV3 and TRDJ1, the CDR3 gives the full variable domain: CDKVTQSSPDQTVASGSEVVLLCTYDTVYSNPDLFWYRIRPDYSFQFVFYGDNSRSEGADFTQGRFSVKHILTQKAFHLVISPVRTEDSATYYCASCFLPYWGIRAADKLIFGKGTRVTVEP.

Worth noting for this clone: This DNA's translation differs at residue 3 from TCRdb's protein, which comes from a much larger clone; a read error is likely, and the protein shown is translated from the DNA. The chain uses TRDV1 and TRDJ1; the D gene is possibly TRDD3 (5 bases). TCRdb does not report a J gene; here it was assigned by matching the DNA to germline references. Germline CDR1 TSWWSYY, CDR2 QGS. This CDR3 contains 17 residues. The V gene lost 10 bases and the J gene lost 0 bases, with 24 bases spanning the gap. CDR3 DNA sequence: TGTGCTCCCGGGGGGGCCATGCCGAGCGGGTACACCGATAAACTCATCTTT. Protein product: CAPGGAMPSGYTDKLIF.

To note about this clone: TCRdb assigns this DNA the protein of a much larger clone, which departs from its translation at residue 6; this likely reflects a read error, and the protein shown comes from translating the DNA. CDR3 protein: CACDTPSPSHTDKLIF. The CDR3 DNA sequence: TGTGCCTGTGACACGCCCTCTCCATCCCACACCGATAAACTCATCTTT. This rearrangement joins TRDV2 to TRDJ1, with D unresolved. In the absence of a J gene in TCRdb, the DNA was matched to germline to assign it here. Per germline, CDR1 GEAIGNYY and CDR2 EKD. The V end was cut by 1 base, the J end by 0 bases, with 14 bases between. The CDR3 loop spans 16 amino acids.

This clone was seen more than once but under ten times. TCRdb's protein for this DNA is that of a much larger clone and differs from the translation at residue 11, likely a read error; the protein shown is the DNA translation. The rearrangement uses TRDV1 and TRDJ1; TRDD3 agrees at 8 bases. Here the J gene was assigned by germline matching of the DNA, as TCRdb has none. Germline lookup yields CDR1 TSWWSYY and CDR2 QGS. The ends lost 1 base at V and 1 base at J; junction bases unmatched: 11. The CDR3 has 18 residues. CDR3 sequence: CALGEPPYWGVRTDKLIF. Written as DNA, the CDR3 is TGTGCTCTTGGGGAACCTCCGTACTGGGGGGTACGCACCGATAAACTCATCTTT.